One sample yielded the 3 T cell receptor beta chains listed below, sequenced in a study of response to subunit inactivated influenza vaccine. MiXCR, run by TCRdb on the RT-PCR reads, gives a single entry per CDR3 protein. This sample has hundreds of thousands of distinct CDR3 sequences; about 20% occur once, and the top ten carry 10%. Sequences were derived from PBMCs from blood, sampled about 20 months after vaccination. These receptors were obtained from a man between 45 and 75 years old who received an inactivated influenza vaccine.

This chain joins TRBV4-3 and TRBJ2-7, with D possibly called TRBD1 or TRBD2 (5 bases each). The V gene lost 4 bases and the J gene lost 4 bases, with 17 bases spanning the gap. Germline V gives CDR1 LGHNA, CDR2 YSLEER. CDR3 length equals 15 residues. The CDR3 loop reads CASSPEAVGVYEQYF. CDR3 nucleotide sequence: TGCGCCAGCAGCCCAGAGGCCGTGGGGGTATACGAGCAGTACTTC.

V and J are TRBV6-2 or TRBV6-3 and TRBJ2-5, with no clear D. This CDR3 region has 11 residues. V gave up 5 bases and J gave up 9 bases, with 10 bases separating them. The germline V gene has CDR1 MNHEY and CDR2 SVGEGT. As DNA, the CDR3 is TGTGCCAGCAGTCCCAGGTGGGCCCAGTACTTC. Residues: CASSPRWAQYF.

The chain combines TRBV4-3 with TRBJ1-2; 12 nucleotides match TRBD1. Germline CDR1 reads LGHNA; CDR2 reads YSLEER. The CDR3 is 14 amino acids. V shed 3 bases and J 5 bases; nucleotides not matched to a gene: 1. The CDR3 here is CASSQGQGAYGYTF. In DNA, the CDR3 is TGCGCCAGCAGCCAGGGACAGGGGGCTTATGGCTACACCTTC.